These 23 T cell receptor beta chains were sequenced from one sample in a study of post-analysis software for immune sequencing data (dated by TCRdb to between 2015 and 2017). Findings and caveats that apply to the study as a whole: Significantly higher frequencies in patients than in controls were found for five or six TRBV segments, including TRBV5-6, TRBV5-1 and TRBV20-1.

For these TCRs, the target antigens are not known. Receptor amplification or capture employed PCR. Sequencing took place on an Illumina HiSeq 2500. To reduce PCR and sequencing biases, unique molecular identifiers were built into the TCR beta cDNA libraries. TCRdb cleaned the public reads at Q25 with fastp, built clones with MiXCR and kept in-frame beta chains. CDR3 protein duplicates are merged, each entry listing the most common genes and DNA. The sample table holds around 200,000 distinct CDR3 sequences, of which roughly 30% were seen once. The ten largest clones capture about 3.7% of the sample. Input material: blood. All receptors derive from a girl aged 2 to 17 with multiple sclerosis.

This clonotype turned up a few times. The rearrangement uses TRBV7-2 and TRBJ2-3; tentatively, D is TRBD2 (5 bases). The germline V and J ends were trimmed by 3 bases and 1 base, with 8 bases remaining between them. The CDR3 totals 14 residues. The germline CDR1 and CDR2 sequences are SGHTA and FQGNSA. CDR3 in amino acids: CASSFGLGTDTQYF. CDR3 nucleotides: TGTGCCAGCAGCTTTGGACTCGGCACAGATACGCAGTATTTT.

This clonotype was observed a handful of times. The CDR3 coding sequence is TGCAGTGCTCTAGGACATTGGAACACTGAAGCTTTCTTT. Protein: CSALGHWNTEAFF. The rearrangement links TRBV20-1 to TRBJ1-1; a possible D gene is TRBD1 (5 bases). This CDR3 region has 13 residues. Germline CDR1 DFQATT, CDR2 SNEGSKA (reference sequence). V shed 5 bases and J shed 1 base, with 11 bases lying between them.

This sequence joins TRBV6-7 and TRBJ2-1; TRBD2 agrees at 15 bases. TRBV6-7 qualifies as an ORF whose function is uncertain. This CDR3 is built from 18 residues. Trimming cost V 5 bases and J 6 bases; bases outside gene matches: 11. CDR3 in amino acids: CASSERTSGRESCNEQFF. The CDR3 DNA is TGTGCCAGCAGTGAGCGGACTAGCGGGAGGGAAAGTTGCAATGAGCAGTTCTTC.

The chain combines TRBV7-7 with TRBJ2-7, with 9 bases fitting TRBD2. The CDR3 totals 12 residues. The V gene's germline CDR1 is SSHAT and CDR2 FNYEAQ (reference sequence). For the CDR3, the DNA is TGTGAGATCCAAGGCGGGGGGGAAGAGCAGTACTTC. Residues: CEIQGGGEEQYF.

This chain joins TRBV27 and TRBJ2-1; 8 positions agree with TRBD2. This CDR3 has 17 residues. J gave up 4 bases and V 4 bases, and 12 bases lay outside the gene matches. Looked up from germline, CDR1 is MNHEY and CDR2 is SMNVEV (reference sequence). The CDR3 coding sequence is TGTGCCAGCAGTTCAGGGAACGGGGGGGCGCGGTACAATGAGCAGTTCTTC. Translating gives CASSSGNGGARYNEQFF.

This clonotype was detected ten times or more. CDR3 region: CASSFGADTQYF. CDR3 nucleotide sequence: TGTGCCAGCAGCTTCGGTGCAGATACGCAGTATTTT. V usage is TRBV7-9 and J usage is TRBJ2-3; D is ambiguous. Deletions cut 3 bases from V and 4 bases from J, with 5 bases between. The CDR3 runs to 12 residues. CDR1 and CDR2 from the germline V gene are SEHNR and FQNEAQ (reference sequence).

This clonotype was recorded a few times. The chain recombines TRBV11-2 with TRBJ2-1; TRBD2 is a possible D gene (5 bases). This CDR3 contains 13 residues. The ends were cut back, 2 bases at V and 13 bases at J, with 15 bases in the middle. CDR1 is SGHAT and CDR2 is FQNNGV in the germline V gene. CDR3 sequence reads: CASSLTSDSPQFF. Written as DNA, the CDR3 is TGTGCCAGCAGCTTAACCTCGGACTCCCCACAGTTCTTC.

A remark on this clonotype: A much larger clone lies a single base off, so this may be a read error. The V call is TRBV6-5, the J call TRBJ2-1, with D unclear. V dropped 10 bases and J dropped 7 bases, with 20 bases sitting between them. The CDR3 covers 14 residues. CDR1 MNHEY and CDR2 SVGAGI come from the germline V gene. This chain's CDR3 is CANSPRSLGNEQFF. The DNA of the CDR3 is TGTGCCAACAGCCCCCGGAGTCTAGGTAATGAGCAGTTCTTC.

Details on this clonotype: A read error may account for a junction end that differs from germline. The chain employs TRBV28 and TRBJ2-1; possible D gene TRBD2, 6 bases. The CDR3 spans 14 residues. Germline loops: CDR1 MDHEN, CDR2 SYDVKM. CDR3 DNA sequence: TGTGCCAGCAGCCCCCGGGAGCCCTACGATGAGCAGTTCTTC. Amino acid sequence: CASSPREPYDEQFF.

This clonotype appeared many times. The V and J genes are TRBV29-1 and TRBJ2-1, with 7 bases matching TRBD2. Germline CDR1 reads SQVTM; CDR2 reads ANQGSEA. There are 15 residues in the CDR3. V shed 0 bases and J 5 bases; nucleotides not matched to a gene: 7. CDR3 sequence reads: CSVEDRASGHNEQFF. CDR3 DNA: TGCAGCGTTGAAGATCGGGCTAGCGGCCACAATGAGCAGTTCTTC.

Only a few counts were recorded for this clonotype. The chain combines TRBV27 with TRBJ2-1, with 7 bases aligning to TRBD2. J gave up 5 bases and V 7 bases, and 8 bases lay outside the gene matches. The germline V gene has CDR1 MNHEY and CDR2 SMNVEV (reference sequence). The CDR3 sequence is 14 residues long. The CDR3 DNA reads TGTGCCAGCACAATTCTAGCGGCCCACAATGAGCAGTTCTTC. Translating gives CASTILAAHNEQFF.

This clonotype was seen more than once but under ten times. The chain carries TRBV20-1 and TRBJ1-5; 7 bases line up with TRBD1. Trimming cost V 3 bases and J 2 bases; bases outside gene matches: 7. Germline V gene sequence: CDR1 DFQATT, CDR2 SNEGSKA (reference sequence). This CDR3 comprises 15 residues. The CDR3 nucleotides read TGCAGTGCTAGCGAGGGGGCCGGGGGCAATCAGCCCCAGCATTTT. Amino acid sequence: CSASEGAGGNQPQHF.

V usage is TRBV19 and J usage is TRBJ1-5, with a tentative D call TRBD1 (5 bases). Per germline, CDR1 LNHDA and CDR2 SQIVND (reference sequence). There are 12 residues in the CDR3. V dropped 6 bases and J dropped 13 bases, with 16 bases sitting between them. The CDR3 nucleotides read TGTGCCAGTAGCGGGGCAGCCAAACTACAGCATTTT. It yields the protein CASSGAAKLQHF. Supplemented by reference TRBV19 and TRBJ1-5, the full variable domain reads DGGITQSPKYLFRKEGQNVTLSCEQNLNHDAMYWYRQDPGQGLRLIYYSQIVNDFQKGDIAEGYSVSREKKESFPLTVTSAQKNPTAFYLCASSGAAKLQHFGDGTRLSIL.

This clonotype was observed at least ten times. The J gene is TRBJ2-1, the V gene TRBV4-1; 14 nucleotides agree with TRBD2. The germline CDR1 and CDR2 sequences are MGHRA and YSYEKL. J was trimmed by 11 bases and V by 1 base; bases with no gene match: 4. The CDR3 is 15 residues long. The CDR3 DNA sequence: TGCGCCAGCAGCCAAGGGACTAGCGGGAGGACAAAGCAGTTCTTC. Encoded protein: CASSQGTSGRTKQFF.

This sequence joins TRBV2 and TRBJ2-1; TRBD2 agrees at 13 bases. The germline CDR1 and CDR2 sequences are SNHLY and FYNNEI. Trimming removed 2 bases from V and 13 bases from J; junction bases left unmatched: 17. The CDR3 runs 18 residues. The CDR3 DNA is TGTGCCAGCAGTGAAATCGGGAGACTAGCGGGAGGCGGGGAGACCCAGTTCTTC. This sequence encodes CASSEIGRLAGGGETQFF. Using reference TRBV2 and TRBJ2-1 for the parts outside the CDR3, the full variable domain is EPEVTQTPSHQVTQMGQEVILRCVPISNHLYFYWYRQILGQKVEFLVSFYNNEISEKSEIFDDQFSVERPDGSNFTLKIRSTKLEDSAMYFCASSEIGRLAGGGETQFFGPGTRLTVL.

This clonotype appeared a few times. The rearrangement uses TRBV12-3 or TRBV12-4 and TRBJ1-6, with TRBD1 matching 7 bases. Trimming removed 6 bases from V and 5 bases from J; junction bases left unmatched: 7. CDR3 length: 15 residues. The CDR3 region has the DNA TGTGCCAGCAGAGACGGGACAGTTAATAATTCACCCCTCCACTTT. Protein sequence: CASRDGTVNNSPLHF.

On this clonotype itself: At one of its ends the junction is not consistent with the germline gene, which may arise from a read error. V is TRBV14 and J is TRBJ2-7; TRBD1 might be the D (5 bases). This CDR3 spans 13 amino acids. The V gene's germline CDR1 is SGHDN and CDR2 FVKESK. The CDR3 coding sequence is TGTGCCATCAGCCAAGTTCAGGGCTACGAGCAGTACTTC. Its translation: CAISQVQGYEQYF. Looking up the rest from reference TRBV14 and TRBJ2-7 gives the full variable domain: EAGVTQFPSHSVIEKGQTVTLRCDPISGHDNLYWYRRVMGKEIKFLLHFVKESKQDESGMPNNRFLAERTGGTYSTLKVQPAELEDSGVYFCAISQVQGYEQYFGPGTRLTVT.

With respect to this clonotype: A much larger clone sits a single nucleotide away, making a read error possible. The CDR3: CAGARGSSYNGQFF. CDR3 DNA sequence: TGTGCAGGGGCCAGGGGTTCCTCCTACAATGGGCAGTTCTTC. The J gene is TRBJ2-1, the V gene TRBV7-8, with D perhaps matching TRBD1 (6 bases). This CDR3 is 14 amino acids long. Per the germline V gene, CDR1 is SGHVS and CDR2 is FQNEAQ.

On this clonotype: This may be a read error, as it is one base from a much larger clone. The chain employs TRBV6-6 and TRBJ2-1; D is unresolved. Germline lookup yields CDR1 MNHNY and CDR2 SVGAGI (reference sequence). This CDR3 spans 14 amino acids. For the CDR3, the DNA is TGTACCAGCAGTTACGGAAGCAGCTACAATGAGCAGTTCTTC. It yields the protein CTSSYGSSYNEQFF.

As regards this clonotype: A read error may explain this, as a much larger clone is one base away. V and J are TRBV18 and TRBJ2-1; D remains unclear. The CDR3 loop spans 11 amino acids. Germline V gene sequence: CDR1 KGHSH, CDR2 LQKENI. CDR3 protein: CASSPSSEQVF. As DNA, the CDR3 is TGTGCCAGCTCACCTAGCAGTGAGCAGGTCTTC. Full variable domain (missing parts from reference TRBV18 and TRBJ2-1): NAGVMQNPRHLVRRRGQEARLRCSPMKGHSHVYWYRQLPEEGLKFMVYLQKENIIDESGMPKERFSAEFPKEGPSILRIQQVVRGDSAAYFCASSPSSEQVFGPGTRLTVL.

The chain carries TRBV12-3 or TRBV12-4 and TRBJ1-1, with D hard to call. The CDR3 length is 13 residues. Trimming cost V 6 bases and J 4 bases, with 12 bases left between them. CDR3 protein: CASSPNGGTEAFF. DNA for the CDR3: TGTGCCAGCAGCCCCAACGGCGGCACTGAAGCTTTCTTT.

This sequence joins TRBV28 and TRBJ2-2; D remains unclear. The CDR3 is 14 amino acids. The germline V gene encodes CDR1 MDHEN and CDR2 SYDVKM. Trimming took off 1 base at V and 2 bases at J, with 5 bases between the two ends. The CDR3 sequence: CASSLSYNTGELFF. CDR3 in DNA: TGTGCCAGCAGTTTATCTTACAACACCGGGGAGCTGTTTTTT.

The rearrangement joins TRBV5-6 to TRBJ2-4, with D perhaps matching TRBD1 (6 bases). Trimming left V 0 bases short and J 13 bases short, with 14 bases between. The germline CDR1 and CDR2 sequences are SGHDT and YYEEEE. The CDR3 spans 13 residues. In DNA, the CDR3 is TGTGCCAGCAGCTTGGAGTGGGACAAAGAGCAGTACTTC. Translated, it gives CASSLEWDKEQYF. Full variable domain (outside the CDR3, taken from reference TRBV5-6 and TRBJ2-4): DAGVTQSPTHLIKTRGQQVTLRCSPKSGHDTVSWYQQALGQGPQFIFQYYEEEERQRGNFPDRFSGHQFPNYSSELNVNALLLGDSALYLCASSLEWDKEQYFGAGTRLSVL.